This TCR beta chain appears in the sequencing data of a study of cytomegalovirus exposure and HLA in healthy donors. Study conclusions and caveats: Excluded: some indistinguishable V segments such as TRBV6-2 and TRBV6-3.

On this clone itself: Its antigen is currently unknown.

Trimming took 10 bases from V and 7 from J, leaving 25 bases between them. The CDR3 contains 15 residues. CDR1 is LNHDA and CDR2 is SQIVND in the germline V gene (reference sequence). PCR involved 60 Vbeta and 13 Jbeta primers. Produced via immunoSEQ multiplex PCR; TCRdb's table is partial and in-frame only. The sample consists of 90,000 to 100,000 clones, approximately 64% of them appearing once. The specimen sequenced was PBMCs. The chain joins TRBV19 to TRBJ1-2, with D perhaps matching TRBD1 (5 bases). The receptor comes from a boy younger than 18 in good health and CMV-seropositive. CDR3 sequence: CATTPRGTDPFGYTF. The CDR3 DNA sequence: TGTGCCACCACGCCCCGGGGGACCGACCCTTTTGGCTACACCTTC.